This record covers a single T cell receptor (beta chain). Antigen unknown. The CDR3 contains 15 residues. The germline V gene has CDR1 SNHLY and CDR2 FYNNEI. The sample is drawn from a study of T cells expressing NK-cell markers. With the 5' RACE reads reprocessed, TCRdb shows one record per CDR3 protein and no DNA. This sample's table has some 440,000 distinct CDR3 sequences. Study-level results: A few of the donors also had these clonotypes leading their CD3+CD56-NKG2C+ fraction.

This receptor was taken from a woman aged 50 to 65 in good health. The sample comprised blood T cells: a sorted CD56 or NKG2C T cell subset, CD4+ or CD8+ T cells, or bulk PBMC T cells (not recorded which). V gene TRBV2 combines with J gene TRBJ1-5; lacking DNA, the TRBD1 call made by TCRdb goes unchecked. CDR3 amino acids: CASARDIGSNQPQHF. The full variable domain, with the rest looked up from reference TRBV2 and TRBJ1-5, is EPEVTQTPSHQVTQMGQEVILRCVPISNHLYFYWYRQILGQKVEFLVSFYNNEISEKSEIFDDQFSVERPDGSNFTLKIRSTKLEDSAMYFCASARDIGSNQPQHFGDGTRLSIL.